This TCR beta chain is from a study of T cell changes during pregnancy in multiple sclerosis. The CDR3 runs to 19 residues. Germline V gives CDR1 SEHNR, CDR2 FQNEAQ (reference sequence). J was trimmed by 6 bases and V by 0 bases; bases with no gene match: 16. The data were produced by immunoSEQ multiplex PCR, yet TCRdb's version contains in-frame clones alone and is incomplete. The repertoire includes 45,000 to 50,000 clones, roughly 94% of them detected once, and less than 5.5% sits in the top ten. The sample in question was CD8+ T cells from peripheral blood mononuclear cells, obtained before pregnancy. This sequence originates from a female donor with multiple sclerosis, enrolled in a pregnancy study. The chain recombines TRBV7-9 with TRBJ2-3; 9 bases fit TRBD2. CDR3: CASSLAFLLASGITDTQYF. The CDR3 nucleotides read TGTGCCAGCAGCTTAGCGTTTTTACTAGCTAGCGGGATTACGGATACGCAGTATTTT. Complete variable domain (other parts from reference TRBV7-9 and TRBJ2-3): DTGVSQNPRHKITKRGQNVTFRCDPISEHNRLYWYRQTLGQGPEFLTYFQNEAQLEKSRLLSDRFSAERPKGSFSTLEIQRTEQGDSAMYLCASSLAFLLASGITDTQYFGPGTRLTVL.